The present T cell receptor beta chain was sequenced within a study of beta chain features in type 1 diabetes. For the study at large: Analysis included 107,917,701 sorted cells drawn from all samples. Study-level points and caveats: The study notes PCR might favor shorter templates equally in patients and controls. Among type 1 diabetes patients, VDJ junctions had fewer insertions and more deletions.

Averaging about 116 mL, one heparinised blood draw was given by each donor. The authors reverse transcribed all of the isolated RNA, so sequencing captured expressed TCRB transcripts. TCRdb's table, derived via immunoSEQ multiplex PCR, lists solely in-frame clones and lacks some. The sample comprises hundreds of thousands of clones, roughly 13% of which are singletons, and 0.017% rests with the top ten. A word on this clone: Its antigen remains unknown.

The CDR3 length is 15 residues. Looked up from germline, CDR1 is SGHTA and CDR2 is FQGTGA. V lost 5 bases and J 4 bases, leaving 15 bases between the germline ends. The rearrangement links TRBV7-3 to TRBJ2-1, with D tentatively TRBD1 (5 bases). The source of this sequence is a man aged 18 to 29 in good health. Sequencing was performed on naive CD4+ T cells from blood. Written as DNA, the CDR3 is TGTGCCAGCAGCCCAATCGACAGACCGTACAATGAGCAGTTCTTC. Translation: CASSPIDRPYNEQFF.